The source of this T cell receptor beta chain is a study of beta chain features in type 1 diabetes. Study results and caveats: Fewer junction insertions and more nucleotide deletions appeared in type 1 diabetes patients. Within each of all four CD4+ subsets, Type 1 diabetes patients had TCRB CDR3s that were moderately but significantly shorter.

With regard to this clone: No antigen is known for it.

Investigators reverse transcribed all isolated RNA, so they sequenced expressed TCRB transcripts. Repertoires were generated with immunoSEQ multiplex PCR, while TCRdb's copy carries only in-frame clones and drops some. The table lists a few hundred thousand clones, 16% of them singletons. V was cut by 6 bases and J by 0 bases, with 15 bases left in between. The CDR3 sequence is 14 residues long. Germline-derived CDR1 and CDR2 are SQVTM and ANQGSEA. This sequence was found in a man in his thirties or forties with type 1 diabetes. Sample: naive CD4+ T cells from blood. The chain uses TRBV29-1 and TRBJ2-7, with D tentatively TRBD1 (6 bases). In DNA, the CDR3 is TGCAGCGTATCCCGGACAGCAGTCTCCTACGAGCAGTACTTC. As protein: CSVSRTAVSYEQYF.